A single sample is the source of the 10 T cell receptor beta chains below, sequenced in a study of blood T cell repertoires in COVID-19. Only in-frame clones appear in the TCRdb table, and some are missing; sequencing was by immunoSEQ multiplex PCR. The table records about 86,000 clones, 85% to 90% of them present only once. Sequenced: PBMCs or T cells enriched from blood (not recorded which). The receptors derive from a woman aged 45-60 years with acute COVID-19.

This rearrangement joins TRBV11-1 to TRBJ2-3; 8 bases are a match to TRBD1. Per the germline V gene, CDR1 is SGHAT and CDR2 is FQDESV (reference sequence). V lost 6 bases to trimming and J lost 5 bases; unmatched junction nucleotides: 7. This CDR3 has 14 amino acids. CDR3 bases: TGTGCCAGCAGAGGGCAGGGGGCAGGAGATACGCAGTATTTT. Protein sequence: CASRGQGAGDTQYF.

The gene calls are TRBV3-1 (or the pseudogene TRBV3-2) and TRBJ2-1, with TRBD2 as a possible D gene (5 bases). Trimming removed 3 bases at V and 0 bases at J, with 9 bases between. Germline V lookup: CDR1 LGHDT, CDR2 YNNKEL (reference sequence). The CDR3 consists of 15 residues. The CDR3 protein is CASSQGGSSYNEQFF. As DNA, the CDR3 is TGTGCCAGCAGCCAGGGTGGGAGCTCCTACAATGAGCAGTTCTTC.

The chain uses TRBV6-5 and TRBJ1-5; no clear D gene. The CDR3 extends over 14 amino acids. With 6 bases removed from V and 0 bases from J, the gap between germline ends came to 9 bases. The germline gives CDR1 MNHEY, CDR2 SVGAGI. CDR3 in amino acids: CASSLRDSNQPQHF. The CDR3 DNA reads TGTGCCAGCAGCCTCCGGGATAGCAATCAGCCCCAGCATTTT.

V usage is TRBV6-5 and J usage is TRBJ1-2, with a weak D call TRBD1 (5 bases). Trimming left V 6 bases short and J 3 bases short, with 11 bases between. The CDR3 covers 13 residues. The V gene's germline CDR1 is MNHEY and CDR2 SVGAGI. The CDR3 bases are TGTGCCAGCAGCCCCGGGGGTTACTATGGCTACACCTTC. Amino acid sequence: CASSPGGYYGYTF.

This chain connects TRBV19 to TRBJ2-2; 14 nucleotides align to TRBD2. CDR1 is LNHDA, CDR2 SQIVND, per germline (reference sequence). The CDR3 loop spans 19 amino acids. V lost 6 bases and J lost 4; bases outside the gene matches: 13. CDR3: CASRPTGTSGSGGTGELFF. As DNA, the CDR3 is TGTGCCAGTAGGCCCACCGGGACTAGCGGGAGTGGTGGCACCGGGGAGCTGTTTTTT.

The chain joins TRBV18 to TRBJ1-5; 10 positions agree with TRBD1. Germline lookup yields CDR1 KGHSH and CDR2 LQKENI. Germline trimming cut 5 bases from V and 2 bases from J; bases unmatched to any gene: 3. CDR3 length: 15 residues. CDR3 DNA: TGTGCCAGCTCAGGACAGGGGGACGGCAATCAGCCCCAGCATTTT. It codes for CASSGQGDGNQPQHF. Together with reference TRBV18 and TRBJ1-5, the CDR3 gives the full variable domain: NAGVMQNPRHLVRRRGQEARLRCSPMKGHSHVYWYRQLPEEGLKFMVYLQKENIIDESGMPKERFSAEFPKEGPSILRIQQVVRGDSAAYFCASSGQGDGNQPQHFGDGTRLSIL.

This clone appeared once. This rearrangement joins TRBV28 to TRBJ1-1; 7 bases map to TRBD1. V dropped 6 bases and J dropped 10; count of bases not matched to a gene: 5. This CDR3 has 11 residues. The V gene's germline CDR1 is MDHEN and CDR2 SYDVKM. CDR3 DNA sequence: TGTGCCAGCAGCCTACAGGGGTTAGCTTTCTTT. This translates into CASSLQGLAFF. Looking up the rest from reference TRBV28 and TRBJ1-1 gives the full variable domain: DVKVTQSSRYLVKRTGEKVFLECVQDMDHENMFWYRQDPGLGLRLIYFSYDVKMKEKGDIPEGYSVSREKKERFSLILESASTNQTSMYLCASSLQGLAFFGQGTRLTVV.

This chain joins TRBV5-1 and TRBJ1-1; 10 bases align to TRBD1. The germline CDR1 and CDR2 sequences are SGHRS and YFSETQ. CDR3 length equals 19 residues. After removal of 4 bases from V and 5 bases from J, the junction contained 20 bases not matched to a gene. The CDR3 nucleotides are TGCGCCAGCAGCCGCGGGACAGGGGTAGGCCTCGCCGGTTCAACTGAAGCTTTCTTT. Its translation is CASSRGTGVGLAGSTEAFF.

The rearrangement links TRBV11-2 to TRBJ1-2; D may be TRBD1 (6 bases). CDR3 length: 16 amino acids. V was cut by 5 bases and J by 8 bases, with 24 bases left in between. Germline CDR1 SGHAT, CDR2 FQNNGV. Here the CDR3 DNA reads TGTGCCAGCAGCCCCAGACACTCGGGGGCGGGGGGAGGCTACACCTTC. This translates into CASSPRHSGAGGGYTF.

This chain joins TRBV19 and TRBJ1-2, with TRBD1 matching over 11 bases. Germline CDR1 and CDR2: LNHDA and SQIVND (reference sequence). V lost 6 bases to trimming and J lost 8 bases; unmatched junction nucleotides: 14. The CDR3 is 16 amino acids. Here the CDR3 DNA reads TGTGCCAGTAGGATCTCCGGTCGGACAGGGGGCCGGGGCTACACCTTC. Translation: CASRISGRTGGRGYTF.